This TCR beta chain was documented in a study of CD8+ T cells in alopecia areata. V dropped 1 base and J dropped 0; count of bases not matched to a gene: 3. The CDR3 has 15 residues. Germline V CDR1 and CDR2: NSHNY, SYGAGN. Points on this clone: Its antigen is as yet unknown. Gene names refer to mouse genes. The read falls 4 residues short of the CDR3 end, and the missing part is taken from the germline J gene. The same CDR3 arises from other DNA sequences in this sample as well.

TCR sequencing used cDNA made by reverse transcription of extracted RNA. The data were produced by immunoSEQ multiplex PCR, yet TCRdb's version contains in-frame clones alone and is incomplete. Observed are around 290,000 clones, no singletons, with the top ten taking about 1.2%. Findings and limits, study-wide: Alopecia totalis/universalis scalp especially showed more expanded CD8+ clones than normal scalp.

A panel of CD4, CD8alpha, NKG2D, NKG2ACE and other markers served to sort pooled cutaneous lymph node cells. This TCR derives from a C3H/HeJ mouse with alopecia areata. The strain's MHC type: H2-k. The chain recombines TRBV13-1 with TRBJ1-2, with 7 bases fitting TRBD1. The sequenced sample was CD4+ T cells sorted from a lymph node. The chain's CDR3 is CASSDSGTANSDYTF. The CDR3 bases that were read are TGTGCCAGCAGTGATTCGGGGACAGCAAACTCC.